The T cell receptor beta chain under discussion was sequenced for a study of blood T cell repertoires in COVID-19. How the authors handled the data: From reference gene primer amplification, estimates of nucleated cell counts were derived. Assay used: immunoSEQ multiplex PCR; TCRdb lists only in-frame clones, some missing. V, J and clone size are those of that table, while D and trimming were read from the DNA. Of some 300,000 clones listed, 90% were seen once; the top ten hold around 1%. Germline-derived CDR1 and CDR2 are SGDLS and YYNGEE. The J segment lost 4 bases and the V segment lost 4 bases, leaving 5 bases of the junction unmatched. This CDR3 is built from 14 residues.

This rearrangement joins TRBV9 to TRBJ2-3; 8 positions match TRBD2. This TCR derives from a middle-aged woman with COVID-19, enrolled during active disease. What was sequenced was peripheral blood. The CDR3 region is CASSRLAFADTQYF. As DNA, the CDR3 is TGTGCCAGCAGCAGACTAGCGTTCGCAGATACGCAGTATTTT. Full variable domain (outside the CDR3, taken from reference TRBV9 and TRBJ2-3): DSGVTQTPKHLITATGQRVTLRCSPRSGDLSVYWYQQSLDQGLQFLIQYYNGEERAKGNILERFSAQQFPDLHSELNLSSLELGDSALYFCASSRLAFADTQYFGPGTRLTVL.